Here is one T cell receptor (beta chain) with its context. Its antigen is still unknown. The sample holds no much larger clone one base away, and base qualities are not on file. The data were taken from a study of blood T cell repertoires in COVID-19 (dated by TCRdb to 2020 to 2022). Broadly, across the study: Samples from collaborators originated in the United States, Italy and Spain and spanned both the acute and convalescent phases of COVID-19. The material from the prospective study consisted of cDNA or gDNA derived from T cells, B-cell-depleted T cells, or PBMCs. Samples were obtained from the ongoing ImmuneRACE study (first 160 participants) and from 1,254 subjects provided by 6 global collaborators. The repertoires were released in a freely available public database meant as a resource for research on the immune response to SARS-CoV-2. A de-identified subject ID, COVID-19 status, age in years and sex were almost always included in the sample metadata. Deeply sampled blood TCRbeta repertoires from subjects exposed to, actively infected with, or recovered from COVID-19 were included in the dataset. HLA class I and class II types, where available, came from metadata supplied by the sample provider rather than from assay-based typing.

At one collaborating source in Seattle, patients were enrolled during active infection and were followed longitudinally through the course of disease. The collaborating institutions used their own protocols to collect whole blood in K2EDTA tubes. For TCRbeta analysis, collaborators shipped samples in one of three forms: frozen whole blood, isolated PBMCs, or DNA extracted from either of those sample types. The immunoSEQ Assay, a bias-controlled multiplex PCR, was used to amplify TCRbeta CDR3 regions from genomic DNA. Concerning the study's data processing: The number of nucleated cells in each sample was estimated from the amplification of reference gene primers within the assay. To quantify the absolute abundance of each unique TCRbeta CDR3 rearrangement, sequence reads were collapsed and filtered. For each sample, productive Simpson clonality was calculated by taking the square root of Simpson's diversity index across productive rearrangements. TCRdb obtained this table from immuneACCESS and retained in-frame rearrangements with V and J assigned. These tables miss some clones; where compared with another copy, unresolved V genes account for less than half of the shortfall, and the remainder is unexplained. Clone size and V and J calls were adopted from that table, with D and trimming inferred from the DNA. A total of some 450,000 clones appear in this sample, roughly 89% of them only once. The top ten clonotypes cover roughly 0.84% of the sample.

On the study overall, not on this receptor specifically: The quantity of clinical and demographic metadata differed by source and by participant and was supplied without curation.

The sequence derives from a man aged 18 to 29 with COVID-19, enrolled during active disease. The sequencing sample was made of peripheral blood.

This receptor carries the CDR3 CASSPPRPGSTQYF. The sequenced DNA: TGTGCCAGCTCACCACCGCGGCCTGGCTCGACGCAGTATTTT. Here the chain combines TRBV18 and TRBJ2-3; a confident D gene designation cannot be given. The CDR3 runs 14 amino acids, cysteine and phenylalanine included. Solely the CDR3 DNA is kept, with 42 bases framed from the first base. Via the germline V gene, CDR1 is KGHSH and CDR2 LQKENI. V gives up 0 bases and J gives up 9 bases, and the segment between their germline ends measures 13 bases. The full variable domain, with segments outside the CDR3 supplied by the reference TRBV18 and TRBJ2-3 proteins, appears as NAGVMQNPRHLVRRRGQEARLRCSPMKGHSHVYWYRQLPEEGLKFMVYLQKENIIDESGMPKERFSAEFPKEGPSILRIQQVVRGDSAAYFCASSPPRPGSTQYFGPGTRLTVL.